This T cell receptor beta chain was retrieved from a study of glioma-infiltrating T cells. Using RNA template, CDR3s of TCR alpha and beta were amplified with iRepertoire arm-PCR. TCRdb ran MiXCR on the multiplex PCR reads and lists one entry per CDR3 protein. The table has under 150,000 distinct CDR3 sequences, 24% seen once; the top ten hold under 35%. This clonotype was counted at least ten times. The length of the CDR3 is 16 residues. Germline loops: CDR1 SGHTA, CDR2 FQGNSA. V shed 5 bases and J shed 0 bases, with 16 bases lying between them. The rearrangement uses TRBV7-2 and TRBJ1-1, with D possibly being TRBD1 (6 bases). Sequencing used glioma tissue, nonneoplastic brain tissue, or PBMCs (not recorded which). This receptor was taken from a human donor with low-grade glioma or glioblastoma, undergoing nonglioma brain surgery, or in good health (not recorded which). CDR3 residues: CASSAPRGLMNTEAFF. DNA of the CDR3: TGTGCCAGCAGCGCACCCAGGGGATTGATGAACACTGAAGCTTTCTTT.